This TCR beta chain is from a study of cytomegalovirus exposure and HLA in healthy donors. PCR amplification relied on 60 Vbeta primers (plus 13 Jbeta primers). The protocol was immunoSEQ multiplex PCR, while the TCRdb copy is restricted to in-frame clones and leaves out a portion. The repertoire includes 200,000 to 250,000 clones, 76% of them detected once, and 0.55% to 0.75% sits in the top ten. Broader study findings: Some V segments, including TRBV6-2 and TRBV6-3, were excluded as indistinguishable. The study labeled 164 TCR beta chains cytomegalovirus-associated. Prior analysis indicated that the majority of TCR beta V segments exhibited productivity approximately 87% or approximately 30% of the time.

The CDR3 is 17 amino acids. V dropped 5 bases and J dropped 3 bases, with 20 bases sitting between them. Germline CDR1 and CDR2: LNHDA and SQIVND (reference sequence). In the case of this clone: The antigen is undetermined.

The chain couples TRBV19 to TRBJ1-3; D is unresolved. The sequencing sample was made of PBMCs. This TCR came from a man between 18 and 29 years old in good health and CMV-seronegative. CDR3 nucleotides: TGTGCCAGTAGTCCGCGCTTTCAGGAAAATCGTGGAAACACCATATATTTT. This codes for CASSPRFQENRGNTIYF.